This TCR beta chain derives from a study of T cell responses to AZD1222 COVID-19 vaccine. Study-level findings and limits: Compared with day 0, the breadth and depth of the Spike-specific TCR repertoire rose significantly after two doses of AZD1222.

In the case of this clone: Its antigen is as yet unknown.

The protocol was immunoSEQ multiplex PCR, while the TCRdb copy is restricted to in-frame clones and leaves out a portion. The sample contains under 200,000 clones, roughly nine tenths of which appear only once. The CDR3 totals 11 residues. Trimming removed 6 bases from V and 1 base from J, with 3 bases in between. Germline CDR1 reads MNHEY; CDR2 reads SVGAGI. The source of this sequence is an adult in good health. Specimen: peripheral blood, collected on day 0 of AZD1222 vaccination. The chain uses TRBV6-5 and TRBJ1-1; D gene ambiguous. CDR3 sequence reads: CASSSNTEAFF. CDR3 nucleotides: TGTGCCAGCAGCTCGAACACTGAAGCTTTCTTT.